The 14 T cell receptor beta chains given below trace back to one sample, sequenced in a study of OX40 agonist ivuxolimab in advanced cancers. Here immunoSEQ multiplex PCR was the method, and the copy in TCRdb shows in-frame clones only, minus some. The profile covers roughly 42,000 clones, with about 91% appearing a single time and about 30% taken by the ten largest. Source: CD4+ or CD8+ T cells sorted from blood, taken in a trial of the OX40 agonist ivuxolimab. The receptor set was obtained from an adult with an advanced solid tumor such as melanoma, head and neck, liver or kidney cancer.

The chain joins TRBV6-5 to TRBJ2-7; no reliable D call. Germline CDR1 and CDR2: MNHEY and SVGAGI. V dropped 1 base and J dropped 0 bases, with 7 bases sitting between them. The CDR3 is 14 amino acids. The CDR3 loop reads CASSYFGNSYEQYF. Here the CDR3 DNA reads TGTGCCAGCAGTTACTTCGGTAACTCCTACGAGCAGTACTTC.

The chain carries TRBV5-4 and TRBJ2-7, with 9 bases fitting TRBD1. V lost 4 bases to trimming and J lost 4 bases; unmatched junction nucleotides: 3. The CDR3 length is 13 residues. Looked up from germline, CDR1 is SGHNT and CDR2 is YYREEE (reference sequence). The CDR3 here is CASSGGTGYEQYF. The DNA for the CDR3 is TGTGCCAGCAGCGGGGGGACAGGGTACGAGCAGTACTTC.

This clone is deemed medium-sized. This sample includes further DNA sequences coding for the same CDR3. The J gene is TRBJ2-3, the V gene TRBV9, with D possibly TRBD1 on 5 matching bases. Per germline, CDR1 SGDLS and CDR2 YYNGEE. The CDR3 runs 15 residues. V lost 0 bases to trimming and J lost 3 bases, with 11 bases between them. CDR3 nucleotides: TGTGCCAGCAGCGTAGATGGCAGGGCGACAGATACGCAGTATTTT. It is translated as CASSVDGRATDTQYF. Complete variable domain (other parts from reference TRBV9 and TRBJ2-3): DSGVTQTPKHLITATGQRVTLRCSPRSGDLSVYWYQQSLDQGLQFLIQYYNGEERAKGNILERFSAQQFPDLHSELNLSSLELGDSALYFCASSVDGRATDTQYFGPGTRLTVL.

This clone was detected once. One junction end does not reproduce the germline sequence, and a read error may be involved. The rearrangement uses TRBV6-6 and TRBJ1-4; weak D call: TRBD1 (5 bases). The CDR3 length is 13 residues. Per the germline V gene, CDR1 is MNHNY and CDR2 is SVGAGI (reference sequence). The CDR3 bases are TGTGGCAGCAGTGGGACGCGGGAGTCGGAACTGTTTTTT. It specifies CGSSGTRESELFF.

V gene TRBV5-6 combines with J gene TRBJ1-2, with D possibly TRBD1 on 5 matching bases. This CDR3 is 14 amino acids long. CDR1 is SGHDT, CDR2 YYEEEE, per germline. V lost 3 bases and J 2 bases, leaving 11 bases between the germline ends. CDR3 DNA sequence: TGTGCCAGCAGCTCAAAGGACAAGAACTATGGCTACACCTTC. Translation gives CASSSKDKNYGYTF.

The chain uses TRBV27 and TRBJ2-1, with 7 bases aligning to TRBD2. V gave up 2 bases and J gave up 2 bases; unmatched junction bases: 6. The CDR3 contains 16 residues. Germline assignment: CDR1 MNHEY and CDR2 SMNVEV (reference sequence). In DNA form, the CDR3 reads TGTGCCAGCAGTTTAAAAGCGGGGTACACCTACAATGAGCAGTTCTTC. This encodes CASSLKAGYTYNEQFF.

The rearrangement uses TRBV6-5 and TRBJ2-7; a possible D gene is TRBD2 (6 bases). Trimming took off 6 bases at V and 1 base at J, with 13 bases between the two ends. There are 14 residues in the CDR3. Per germline, CDR1 MNHEY and CDR2 SVGAGI. The CDR3: CASSPLRGSYEQYF. DNA of the CDR3: TGTGCCAGCAGCCCATTGCGGGGTTCCTACGAGCAGTACTTC.

A single count supports this clone. The chain carries TRBV5-8 and TRBJ2-7, with 7 positions matching TRBD1. Germline CDR1 and CDR2: SGHTS and YDEGEE. Germline trimming cut 4 bases from V and 0 bases from J; bases unmatched to any gene: 7. There are 15 residues in the CDR3. The CDR3 loop is CASSMRRDSSYEQYF. DNA for the CDR3: TGTGCCAGCAGCATGAGAAGGGACAGCTCCTACGAGCAGTACTTC. Combining the CDR3 with reference TRBV5-8 and TRBJ2-7 gives the whole variable domain EAGVTQSPTHLIKTRGQQATLRCSPISGHTSVYWYQQALGLGLQFLLWYDEGEERNRGNFPPRFSGRQFPNYSSELNVNALELEDSALYLCASSMRRDSSYEQYFGPGTRLTVT.

The chain has TRBV7-9 and TRBJ2-7; D is unclear. This CDR3 comprises 13 residues. Deletions cut 4 bases from V and 6 bases from J, with 13 bases between. The germline V gene has CDR1 SEHNR and CDR2 FQNEAQ (reference sequence). The CDR3: CASSYAGEREQYF. CDR3 DNA: TGTGCCAGCAGCTACGCAGGAGAGCGCGAGCAGTACTTC.

The rearrangement uses TRBV27 and TRBJ2-7; D possibly uses TRBD1 or TRBD2 (6 bases each). Germline CDR1 reads MNHEY; CDR2 reads SMNVEV (reference sequence). This CDR3 is 14 amino acids long. Trimming removed 7 bases at V and 5 bases at J, with 18 bases between. CDR3 in amino acids: CASTPATGTDEQYF. CDR3 bases: TGTGCCAGCACCCCTGCCACAGGGACTGACGAGCAGTACTTC.

This clone was found a few times. The chain has TRBV29-1 and TRBJ1-2; 8 bases fit TRBD1. The germline V gene encodes CDR1 SQVTM and CDR2 ANQGSEA. The CDR3 extends over 14 amino acids. Unmatched junction bases numbered 12, after V lost 6 bases and J lost 6 bases. CDR3 bases: TGCAGCGTCAGCCTTTCCGGACAGGGTGATGGCTACACCTTC. Its protein product is CSVSLSGQGDGYTF.

V usage is TRBV6-1 and J usage is TRBJ1-6; 8 nucleotides line up with TRBD1. CDR1 MNHNS and CDR2 SASEGT come from the germline V gene. Losses at the gene ends were 2 bases for V and 6 bases for J; bases not matched to a gene: 6. The CDR3 is made up of 16 amino acids. CDR3 region: CASSELTTGANSPLHF. Here the CDR3 DNA reads TGTGCCAGCAGTGAACTTACGACAGGGGCTAATTCACCCCTCCACTTT.

The V gene is TRBV19, the J gene TRBJ2-7; tentatively, D is TRBD1 (6 bases). Germline CDR1 reads LNHDA; CDR2 reads SQIVND (reference sequence). This CDR3 region has 13 residues. V was shortened by 5 bases and J by 3 bases, with 11 bases between the two germline ends. As DNA, the CDR3 is TGTGCCAGTAGTTGGGACATGGACTACGAGCAGTACTTC. As protein: CASSWDMDYEQYF.

The rearrangement joins TRBV28 to TRBJ2-7, with TRBD1 identical over 7 bases. This CDR3 contains 14 residues. The V gene end was trimmed by 4 bases and the J gene end by 4 bases; junction bases not matched to a gene: 7. Per the germline V gene, CDR1 is MDHEN and CDR2 is SYDVKM. CDR3 amino acids: CASSWTGAAYEQYF. DNA for the CDR3: TGTGCCAGCAGTTGGACAGGAGCGGCTTACGAGCAGTACTTC.